This T cell receptor beta chain was profiled in a study of blood T cell repertoires in COVID-19. Study overall: Samples taken during acute and convalescent COVID-19 were collected in the United States, Italy and Spain. The analysed material was cDNA or gDNA that came from T cells, B-cell-depleted T cells, or PBMCs.

Between the trimmed V and J ends, which lost 6 bases and 0 bases, there was a span of 11 bases. This CDR3 contains 14 residues. Germline V gives CDR1 SNHLY, CDR2 FYNNEI. Authors' processing steps: Scientists estimated how many nucleated cells there were by amplifying reference gene primers. Measured with immunoSEQ multiplex PCR; TCRdb has only the in-frame clones, and not every one. Clonal size and the V and J genes are those of that table, whereas D and trimming came from the DNA. This table has around 140,000 clones, roughly 80% appearing once. The chain links TRBV2 to TRBJ1-1, with D maybe TRBD1 (6 bases). This sequence was found in a man aged 45 to 65 with acute or convalescent COVID-19. Input material: peripheral blood. CDR3 DNA sequence: TGTGCCAGCAGATCACAGGGATTGAACACTGAAGCTTTCTTT. This translates into CASRSQGLNTEAFF.